What follows describes a single T cell receptor beta chain. The antigen remains undetermined. Germline CDR1 reads MNHNS; CDR2 reads SASEGT. Between the trimmed V and J ends, which lost 1 base and 9 bases, there was a span of 16 bases. CDR3 length: 15 residues. Free of recent acute infections or vaccinations, the donors were healthy HIV-negative adults. Execution of the assay was at deep level. On sorted subsets, replicate PCRs used approximately 190 ng DNA, or tens of thousands of T cell genomes. Assay: immunoSEQ multiplex PCR; the TCRdb copy retains only in-frame clones and omits some. Of under 750,000 clones listed, just under 75% are singletons. This record belongs to a study of shared clonotypes between healthy human individuals. Study conclusions and caveats: Rarefaction revealed incomplete sorted-subset sequencing despite large depth.

Sequencing was done on a sample of memory CD4+ T cells sorted from blood. Subset described: CD45RA-negative fraction. The chain couples TRBV6-1 to TRBJ1-5; D not certain. This TCR was recovered from a woman under 40 in good health. The CDR3 here is CASSEGAVPTRPQHF. The DNA for the CDR3 is TGTGCCAGCAGTGAAGGGGCCGTCCCCACACGGCCCCAGCATTTT.